This TCR beta chain was obtained from a study of breast tumors, draining lymph nodes, adjacent tissues. General study points: The data were judged consistent with most tumor T cells coming from lymph node and expanding in tumor.

Samples came from axillary lymph nodes draining the breast cancer. V dropped 4 bases and J dropped 1 base, with 15 bases sitting between them. CDR1 LNHDA and CDR2 SQIVND come from the germline V gene (reference sequence). The CDR3 loop spans 16 amino acids. Ten or more counts support this clonotype. Antigen: not known. MiXCR was run by TCRdb on the multiplex PCR reads, yielding one entry per CDR3 protein. The top ten clones hold 3.5% to 4.5% of a sample with over 150,000 distinct CDR3 sequences, approximately 30% of them seen once. This TCR came from a female donor with breast cancer. Some clones in this sample may be carry-over from other donors' samples. The rearrangement joins TRBV19 to TRBJ2-3; perhaps TRBD1 as D (6 bases). The specimen sequenced was axillary lymph node tissue. The DNA of the CDR3 is TGTGCCAGTAGTACCGGCAACTCAGGGGGCACAGATACGCAGTATTTT. This sequence encodes CASSTGNSGGTDTQYF.